The next 22 T cell receptor delta chains were all read from a single sample in a study of Vδ1+ human thymocytes (dated 2018 in TCRdb). Points the paper makes about the study in general: The thymic TRG and TRD repertoires appeared highly polyclonal, with Gaussian CDR3 length distributions, in contrast to the oligoclonal repertoires of peripheral blood.

Sequencing relied on an Illumina MiSeq. RNA extraction was carried out with the RNeasy mini kit, and reverse transcription was then done using Superscript III. Multiplex PCR was used to generate CDR3 amplicons, with pooled V-gene forward primers and a constant-region reverse primer carrying Illumina adaptor overhangs. TCRdb called clones anew from the public reads via CATT; matching DNA rows were later pooled. The sample records under 85,000 delta-chain clones, approximately 34% of which are singletons. Roughly 0.26% of the sample is in the top ten clones. Their antigen targets remain unknown. Sequenced material: Vdelta1+ gamma-delta thymocytes from the thymus. The meaning of the sample's cell subset or site label: FACS-sorted CD3+ TCRalphabeta- TCRVdelta1+ TCRVdelta2- thymocytes. Receptors were obtained from a boy under two years old who had congenital heart surgery.

V and J are TRDV1 and TRDJ1; 10 bases are a match to TRDD3. After removal of 7 bases from V and 1 base from J, the junction contained 18 bases not matched to a gene. This CDR3 spans 19 amino acids. Germline-derived CDR1 and CDR2 are TSWWSYY and QGS. The CDR3 here is CALDPGELGDHVTTDKLIF. Written as DNA, the CDR3 is TGTGCTCTTGATCCTGGCGAACTGGGGGATCATGTGACCACCGATAAACTCATCTTT.

A word on this clone: Mismatch with germline at one junction end may stem from a read error. The chain recombines TRDV1 with TRDJ1; 11 nucleotides agree with TRDD3. In germline, CDR1 is TSWWSYY, CDR2 QGS. The CDR3 contains 15 residues. The CDR3 region is CALGESCVLGDRLIF. The CDR3, as DNA: TGTGCTCTTGGGGAAAGTTGCGTACTGGGGGATAGACTCATCTTT.

There are a few counts of this clone. The chain carries TRDV1 and TRDJ1; D gene uncertain. The CDR3 has 16 amino acids. Germline CDR1 reads TSWWSYY; CDR2 reads QGS. With 5 bases removed from V and 0 bases from J, the gap between germline ends came to 16 bases. The CDR3: CALGFHPPLYTDKLIF. CDR3 bases: TGTGCTCTTGGGTTCCACCCTCCACTGTACACCGATAAACTCATCTTT.

The J gene is TRDJ1, the V gene TRDV1; D may be TRDD3 (6 bases). Germline CDR1 and CDR2: TSWWSYY and QGS. V lost 2 bases and J lost 7, with 23 bases in between. This CDR3 spans 17 amino acids. The DNA of the CDR3 is TGTGCTCTTGGGGAATCCCCCCCTATGCCCTGGGGACTTAAACTCATCTTT. Protein: CALGESPPMPWGLKLIF.

The chain combines TRDV1 with TRDJ1; TRDD3 aligns across 7 bases. Losses at the gene ends were 2 bases for V and 4 bases for J; bases not matched to a gene: 16. This CDR3 contains 18 residues. Germline CDR1 and CDR2: TSWWSYY and QGS. CDR3 residues: CALGEDRYPWGQNDKLIF. CDR3 DNA: TGTGCTCTTGGGGAAGATCGGTACCCCTGGGGGCAAAACGATAAACTCATCTTT.

In this sample, this clone turned up a few times. The V call is TRDV1, the J call TRDJ1; TRDD3 matches at 8 bases. CDR3 size: 23 residues. J lost 1 base, V lost 0 bases, and 25 bases had no gene match. Germline CDR1 and CDR2: TSWWSYY and QGS. This chain's CDR3 is CALGELGSWTTGSDGGFTDKLIF. CDR3 nucleotides: TGTGCTCTTGGGGAACTAGGATCCTGGACTACGGGGTCGGATGGGGGATTCACCGATAAACTCATCTTT.

The chain joins TRDV1 to TRDJ1, with D perhaps TRDD2 or TRDD3 (6 bases each). Trimming shortened V by 5 bases and J by 2 bases, and 27 bases separated the two germline ends. Germline V CDR1 and CDR2: TSWWSYY, QGS. The CDR3 has 19 residues. The CDR3 loop reads CALGTPPSYVWGPTDKLIF. CDR3 nucleotide sequence: TGTGCTCTTGGGACCCCCCCATCCTACGTTTGGGGGCCTACCGATAAACTCATCTTT.

This clone was seen a handful of times. This sequence joins TRDV1 and TRDJ1, with D possibly being TRDD3 (6 bases). The length of the CDR3 is 15 residues. Trimming pared 6 bases from V and 3 bases from J, leaving 17 bases between. Germline CDR1 is TSWWSYY and CDR2 is QGS. The CDR3 spells CALGAASRIPDKLIF. The CDR3 DNA reads as TGTGCTCTTGGTGCGGCCAGTAGGATACCCGATAAACTCATCTTT.

The chain recombines TRDV1 with TRDJ1; D is possibly TRDD2 (5 bases). Germline CDR1 TSWWSYY, CDR2 QGS. CDR3 size: 19 residues. Trimming removed 5 bases at V and 2 bases at J, with 27 bases between. CDR3 nucleotide sequence: TGTGCTCTTGGGTACCCCCTATTCCTCCTCCGGTCCCTAACCGATAAACTCATCTTT. Translated: CALGYPLFLLRSLTDKLIF.

This chain joins TRDV1 and TRDJ1; 11 bases match TRDD3. The trim removed 3 bases at V and 3 bases at J, leaving 15 bases unmatched. The V gene's germline CDR1 is TSWWSYY and CDR2 QGS. This CDR3 comprises 19 residues. The CDR3: CALGEPSDVLGDSSDKLIF. CDR3 DNA: TGTGCTCTTGGGGAGCCTTCTGATGTACTGGGGGATAGTTCCGATAAACTCATCTTT.

This chain links TRDV1 with TRDJ1; TRDD3 aligns across 9 bases. After removal of 2 bases from V and 7 bases from J, the junction contained 26 bases not matched to a gene. Germline lookup yields CDR1 TSWWSYY and CDR2 QGS. The length of the CDR3 is 21 residues. CDR3: CALGEITHLPHWGTRDGKLIF. DNA for the CDR3: TGTGCTCTTGGGGAAATAACCCACCTTCCTCACTGGGGGACTAGAGATGGTAAACTCATCTTT.

This clone was detected only a few times. The chain joins TRDV1 to TRDJ1, with TRDD3 as a possible D gene (8 bases). Trimming cost V 2 bases and J 0 bases, with 37 bases left between them. Germline V CDR1 and CDR2: TSWWSYY, QGS. The length of the CDR3 is 24 residues. CDR3 sequence: CALGEGCPSSLTGGPDLYTDKLIF. DNA for the CDR3: TGTGCTCTTGGGGAAGGGTGTCCTTCCTCCTTGACTGGGGGCCCTGACCTGTACACCGATAAACTCATCTTT.

The chain has TRDV1 and TRDJ1, with 12 bases identical to TRDD3. This CDR3 is 18 amino acids long. Germline V gene data show CDR1 as TSWWSYY and CDR2 as QGS. V was clipped by 0 bases and J by 1 base; unmatched bases: 6. The CDR3 DNA reads TGTGCTCTTGGGGAACTCCCTCCCTGGGGGATACGCACCGATAAACTCATCTTT. Translation: CALGELPPWGIRTDKLIF.

This chain uses TRDV1 with TRDJ2, with TRDD3 identical over 9 bases. The CDR3 runs to 20 residues. V shed 5 bases and J 5 bases; nucleotides not matched to a gene: 21. Germline CDR1 reads TSWWSYY; CDR2 reads QGS. In DNA, the CDR3 is TGTGCTCTTGGGCCCGTCACCCCCGTTCCGTCCCTGGGGGATACAGCACAACTCTTCTTT. This codes for CALGPVTPVPSLGDTAQLFF.

Note on this clone: Mismatch with germline at one junction end may stem from a read error. Within the sample, other DNA sequences also encode this same CDR3. The V call is TRDV1, the J call TRDJ1; perhaps TRDD2 as D (5 bases). The CDR3 is 15 residues long. Germline-derived CDR1 and CDR2 are TSWWSYY and QGS. Here the CDR3 DNA reads TGTGCTCTTGGGGAACTCCTCCCCCCTACCGATAAACTAATCTTT. This encodes CALGELLPPTDKLIF.

The V gene is TRDV1, the J gene TRDJ1; 11 bases map to TRDD3. The V and J ends lost 4 bases and 2 bases, in that order; junction bases with no gene match: 24. The CDR3 totals 22 residues. Per germline, CDR1 TSWWSYY and CDR2 QGS. Here the CDR3 reads CALGGSFRFPPYWGIRTDKLIF. In nucleotides, the CDR3 is TGTGCTCTTGGGGGCTCCTTCAGGTTCCCACCGTACTGGGGGATAAGGACCGATAAACTCATCTTT.

V usage is TRDV1 and J usage is TRDJ1, with 10 bases lining up with TRDD3. The V segment lost 5 bases and the J segment 3 bases; nucleotides outside the gene matches: 18. Germline assignment: CDR1 TSWWSYY and CDR2 QGS. The CDR3 consists of 19 residues. CDR3 sequence (DNA): TGTGCTCTTGGGTCCTTCCTGAGGCTGGGGGATAAGGTGTCCGATAAACTCATCTTT. It yields the protein CALGSFLRLGDKVSDKLIF.

This chain uses TRDV1 with TRDJ1, with 13 bases lining up with TRDD3. Germline V gene sequence: CDR1 TSWWSYY, CDR2 QGS. The CDR3 length is 24 residues. The trim removed 3 bases at V and 5 bases at J, leaving 30 bases unmatched. Written as DNA, the CDR3 is TGTGCTCTTGGGGACAATAATTTTCTTCCTAAATGTACTGGGGGATACGATTTAACAGATAAACTCATCTTT. This encodes CALGDNNFLPKCTGGYDLTDKLIF.

This clone is medium-sized (0.01 to 0.1%). The chain links TRDV2 to TRDJ1; perhaps TRDD3 as D (6 bases). CDR3 length equals 16 residues. V was pared by 3 bases and J by 0 bases, with 16 bases between. The V gene's germline CDR1 is GEAIGNYY and CDR2 EKD. CDR3 in amino acids: CACDPQGGRYTDKLIF. The CDR3 nucleotides read TGTGCCTGTGACCCTCAGGGGGGACGTTACACCGATAAACTCATCTTT.

A word on this clone: Additional DNA sequences in this sample encode the identical CDR3. The chain has TRDV1 and TRDJ1; D gene unclear. Trimming took off 1 base at V and 0 bases at J, with 3 bases between the two ends. The germline V gene encodes CDR1 TSWWSYY and CDR2 QGS. There are 13 residues in the CDR3. The CDR3 DNA sequence: TGTGCTCTTGGGGAACGATACACCGATAAACTCATCTTT. This encodes CALGERYTDKLIF.

This clone came up a few times. This chain joins TRDV1 and TRDJ1, with 12 bases that match TRDD3. Germline V gives CDR1 TSWWSYY, CDR2 QGS. The CDR3 loop spans 21 amino acids. V lost 3 bases to trimming and J lost 3 bases; unmatched junction nucleotides: 20. CDR3 nucleotide sequence: TGTGCTCTTGGGGATACTCTCCCTTCCTTTCCTGGGGGATACGCGGCCGATAAACTCATCTTT. Encoded protein: CALGDTLPSFPGGYAADKLIF.

The rearrangement joins TRDV1 to TRDJ1; 12 nucleotides match TRDD3. Germline values: CDR1 TSWWSYY, CDR2 QGS. The J segment lost 1 base and the V segment lost 3 bases, leaving 24 bases of the junction unmatched. The CDR3 has 23 amino acids. In DNA form, the CDR3 reads TGTGCTCTTGGGGACGATCGTTCCTACACGGTCTTACTGGGGGATACCGGCACCGATAAACTCATCTTT. As protein: CALGDDRSYTVLLGDTGTDKLIF.